Presented here are 22 T cell receptor beta chains from one specimen sequenced in a study of cytomegalovirus exposure and HLA in healthy donors (dated by TCRdb to about 2017). Library preparation employed the immunoSEQ multiplex PCR assay. A mixture of 60 forward primers for TCR Vbeta segments and 13 reverse primers for TCR Jbeta segments was used in the multiplex PCR. Drawn from immuneACCESS, this table holds only the in-frame rearrangements with V and J called that TCRdb kept. Clones are partly lost; checked studies trace under half to an unresolved V gene and leave the rest unexplained. This sample has about 180,000 clones in its table, and over 70% of those were observed once. Less than 0.65% of the sample goes to the ten largest clones. The sequenced material came from PBMCs. The receptors here all came from a woman aged 50 to 65 in good health and CMV-seronegative.

This clone was seen more than once but under ten times. The chain has TRBV29-1 and TRBJ2-1; maybe TRBD2 (5 bases). The V end lost 5 bases, the J end lost 0 bases, and 8 bases lay between the germline ends. Germline lookup yields CDR1 SQVTM and CDR2 ANQGSEA. CDR3 length equals 13 residues. The CDR3 region has the DNA TGCAGCGTTCCCGACTACTCCTACAATGAGCAGTTCTTC. Its translation is CSVPDYSYNEQFF.

This clone was observed a handful of times. This chain links TRBV4-1 with TRBJ1-3, with 10 bases matching TRBD1. There are 16 residues in the CDR3. The V gene's germline CDR1 is MGHRA and CDR2 YSYEKL. Germline trimming cut 3 bases from V and 2 bases from J; bases unmatched to any gene: 4. The CDR3 DNA follows: TGCGCCAGCAGCCAGGCCGGGACAGGGGCTGGAAACACCATATATTTT. It translates to CASSQAGTGAGNTIYF.

The chain has TRBV9 and TRBJ2-6, with D tentatively TRBD1 (5 bases). The V gene lost 1 base and the J gene lost 0 bases, with 5 bases spanning the gap. Germline V gives CDR1 SGDLS, CDR2 YYNGEE. The CDR3 is made up of 15 amino acids. The chain's CDR3 is CASSVQGSGANVLTF. DNA of the CDR3: TGTGCCAGCAGCGTACAGGGCTCTGGGGCCAACGTCCTGACTTTC.

The chain couples TRBV6-4 to TRBJ2-2; D not resolved. V lost 0 bases, J lost 3 bases, and 5 bases lay in between. The CDR3 has 14 residues. CDR1 and CDR2 (germline): MRHNA, SNTAGT. The CDR3 nucleotides read TGTGCCAGCAGTGACTCGTTCGACACCGGGGAGCTGTTTTTT. Translating it yields CASSDSFDTGELFF.

This clone was counted once. This rearrangement joins TRBV28 to TRBJ2-3; 10 bases are shared with TRBD2. The CDR3 is 18 residues long. V lost 5 bases, J lost 7 bases, and 18 bases stayed unmatched. The germline gives CDR1 MDHEN, CDR2 SYDVKM. The CDR3 sequence: CASSPSNHLAGVVNTQYF. CDR3 DNA: TGTGCCAGCAGTCCATCTAACCACCTAGCGGGGGTAGTAAATACGCAGTATTTT.

This chain connects TRBV19 to TRBJ2-2; D call uncertain. CDR1 LNHDA and CDR2 SQIVND come from the germline V gene (reference sequence). The germline V and J ends were trimmed by 5 bases and 0 bases, with 4 bases remaining between them. The CDR3 extends over 13 amino acids. The CDR3 DNA reads as TGTGCCAGTAGTCCGTCGAACACCGGGGAGCTGTTTTTT. This translates into CASSPSNTGELFF.

The genes are TRBV7-8 and TRBJ2-1; no firm D call. The CDR3 spans 15 residues. Trimming took off 0 bases at V and 0 bases at J, with 6 bases between the two ends. In germline, CDR1 is SGHVS, CDR2 FQNEAQ. The CDR3, as DNA: TGTGCCAGCAGCTTAGCTGGCTCCTCCTACAATGAGCAGTTCTTC. It is translated as CASSLAGSSYNEQFF.

The rearrangement links TRBV5-6 to TRBJ2-1; no clear D gene. CDR1 is SGHDT and CDR2 is YYEEEE in the germline V gene. The V and J ends lost 0 bases and 4 bases respectively, with 11 bases between them. The CDR3 contains 15 residues. The CDR3: CASSLVPGNYNEQFF. In DNA, the CDR3 is TGTGCCAGCAGCTTGGTTCCCGGTAATTACAATGAGCAGTTCTTC.

The chain joins TRBV9 to TRBJ2-3; 8 bases align to TRBD2. V was clipped by 0 bases and J by 6 bases; unmatched bases: 3. CDR3 length: 14 amino acids. The V gene's germline CDR1 is SGDLS and CDR2 YYNGEE. The CDR3 DNA reads TGTGCCAGCAGCGTAGGCGGGGGGCGGGATACGCAGTATTTT. Its protein is CASSVGGGRDTQYF. Full variable domain (rest looked up from reference TRBV9 and TRBJ2-3): DSGVTQTPKHLITATGQRVTLRCSPRSGDLSVYWYQQSLDQGLQFLIQYYNGEERAKGNILERFSAQQFPDLHSELNLSSLELGDSALYFCASSVGGGRDTQYFGPGTRLTVL.

The V gene is TRBV2, the J gene TRBJ2-7; D perhaps matches TRBD1 (6 bases). The CDR3 loop spans 14 amino acids. CDR1 is SNHLY and CDR2 is FYNNEI in the germline V gene. The germline V and J ends were trimmed by 3 bases and 2 bases, with 11 bases remaining between them. The CDR3 region has the DNA TGTGCCAGCAGTGATCAGGGGTTGACCTACGAGCAGTACTTC. This translates into CASSDQGLTYEQYF.

The genes are TRBV7-2 and TRBJ2-5; D is perhaps TRBD1 (6 bases). CDR1 is SGHTA, CDR2 FQGNSA, per germline. CDR3 size: 13 residues. Between the trimmed V and J ends, which lost 5 bases and 5 bases, there was a span of 12 bases. In DNA, the CDR3 is TGTGCCAGCAGCCCACAGGGAAGGGAGACCCAGTACTTC. It yields the protein CASSPQGRETQYF.

The chain is built from TRBV11-2 and TRBJ2-1, with D unresolved. V lost 5 bases, J lost 3 bases, and 8 bases lay in between. The germline V gene has CDR1 SGHAT and CDR2 FQNNGV. The CDR3 runs 13 residues. This CDR3 is CASSLGGYNEQFF. The CDR3 coding sequence is TGTGCCAGCAGCCTAGGCGGCTACAATGAGCAGTTCTTC.

This chain connects TRBV18 to TRBJ2-3; 7 nucleotides agree with TRBD1. Trimming cost V 3 bases and J 2 bases; bases outside gene matches: 2. Germline V gene lookup returns CDR1 KGHSH and CDR2 LQKENI. This CDR3 is built from 14 residues. The DNA of the CDR3 is TGTGCCAGCTCACCCACAGGGGACACAGATACGCAGTATTTT. Amino acid sequence: CASSPTGDTDTQYF.

This chain connects TRBV5-4 to TRBJ2-6; D remains unclear. Germline CDR1 reads SGHNT; CDR2 reads YYREEE (reference sequence). This CDR3 region has 15 residues. Deletions cut 2 bases from V and 3 bases from J, with 9 bases between. This chain's CDR3 is CASSFRSSGANVLTF. In DNA, the CDR3 is TGTGCCAGCAGCTTTCGGTCGAGTGGGGCCAACGTCCTGACTTTC. The variable domain in full, completed from reference TRBV5-4 and TRBJ2-6, reads ETGVTQSPTHLIKTRGQQVTLRCSSQSGHNTVSWYQQALGQGPQFIFQYYREEENGRGNFPPRFSGLQFPNYSSELNVNALELDDSALYLCASSFRSSGANVLTFGAGSRLTVL.

A few counts support this clone. The rearrangement uses TRBV27 and TRBJ2-5; D is perhaps TRBD1 (5 bases). The CDR3 totals 12 residues. The germline gives CDR1 MNHEY, CDR2 SMNVEV (reference sequence). V shed 5 bases and J shed 11 bases, with 15 bases lying between them. This chain's CDR3 is CASSNRGAGQYF. The CDR3 DNA sequence: TGTGCCAGCAGTAATCGAGGCGCAGGGCAGTACTTC.

The CDR3, as DNA: TGTGCCATCAGTGAGTTAGCGGGGTACAATGAGCAGTTCTTC. Protein product: CAISELAGYNEQFF. The J gene is TRBJ2-1, the V gene TRBV10-3, with 8 bases fitting TRBD2. Germline V lookup: CDR1 ENHRY, CDR2 SYGVKD. The length of the CDR3 is 14 residues. The V segment lost 1 base and the J segment 4 bases; nucleotides outside the gene matches: 0.

The rearrangement links TRBV11-1 to TRBJ2-3, with D perhaps TRBD1 (6 bases). Germline V gene data show CDR1 as SGHAT and CDR2 as FQDESV (reference sequence). CDR3 length: 15 residues. V lost 4 bases to trimming and J lost 3 bases, with 14 bases between them. The CDR3 nucleotides are TGTGCCAGCAGCTCAGACGGGACACATACAGATACGCAGTATTTT. It specifies CASSSDGTHTDTQYF.

V is TRBV27 and J is TRBJ2-3; 11 bases fit TRBD2. Germline V CDR1 and CDR2: MNHEY, SMNVEV (reference sequence). This CDR3 comprises 16 residues. The ends lost 5 bases at V and 3 bases at J; junction bases unmatched: 7. The CDR3, as DNA: TGTGCCAGCAGTCCCCGACTAGCGGGGTTGACAGATACGCAGTATTTT. Protein sequence: CASSPRLAGLTDTQYF.

This chain uses TRBV5-1 with TRBJ2-1; 8 nucleotides agree with TRBD2. Unmatched junction bases numbered 12, after V lost 2 bases and J lost 8 bases. The CDR3 consists of 16 residues. CDR1 and CDR2 from the germline V gene are SGHRS and YFSETQ. The CDR3 DNA reads TGCGCCAGCAGCTTAGGGCGGGGGGCCAGCAGGGATGAGCAGTTCTTC. Translation: CASSLGRGASRDEQFF.

This clone was seen a handful of times. The chain joins TRBV18 to TRBJ2-7; TRBD1 matches at 9 bases. The V segment lost 1 base and the J segment 3 bases; nucleotides outside the gene matches: 4. There are 15 residues in the CDR3. From germline, CDR1 is KGHSH and CDR2 LQKENI. CDR3 sequence reads: CASSPRDRVSYEQYF. The CDR3 DNA reads TGTGCCAGCTCACCACGGGACAGGGTTAGCTACGAGCAGTACTTC.

There are a few counts of this clone. This rearrangement joins TRBV13 to TRBJ2-3; 8 bases line up with TRBD2. The length of the CDR3 is 15 residues. The V gene's germline CDR1 is PRHDT and CDR2 FYEKMQ (reference sequence). The ends lost 3 bases at V and 0 bases at J; junction bases unmatched: 2. CDR3 sequence (DNA): TGTGCCAGCAGCTTCGAGCGGGAGAGCACAGATACGCAGTATTTT. Protein product: CASSFERESTDTQYF.

The rearrangement joins TRBV11-2 to TRBJ1-2; possibly TRBD1 for D (6 bases). Trimming removed 5 bases from V and 4 bases from J, with 11 bases in between. The CDR3 runs to 13 residues. In germline, CDR1 is SGHAT, CDR2 FQNNGV. The CDR3 bases are TGTGCCAGCAGCCCCGGACAGTTCTATGGCTACACCTTC. This encodes CASSPGQFYGYTF.